This T cell receptor beta chain was captured in a study of human T cells and chemical hapten exposure. Overall study findings and caveats: Following DPC sensitization, TCRs present above 1 in 1000 frequency showed no change.

Unique molecular identifiers were attached to individual cDNA molecules during library preparation. TCRdb recomputed calls from the RACE reads with MiXCR, one row per CDR3 protein. The table records around 190,000 distinct CDR3 sequences, more than 20% of them present only once. Points on this clonotype: The antigen is not known.

CDR1 is SNHLY and CDR2 is FYNNEI in the germline V gene. V lost 1 base and J 9 bases, leaving 10 bases between the germline ends. This CDR3 spans 13 amino acids. Specified time point: patch test 1, 2 weeks after DPC sensitization. Regarding treatment: therapeutic diphenylcyclopropenone sensitization with weekly scalp DPC. Blood draws preceded each patch test application. Material: whole blood, obtained in connection with sensitization to the hapten diphenylcyclopropenone (DPC). This chain uses TRBV2 with TRBJ2-1, with a possible D match to TRBD2 (5 bases). The TCR sequence derives from a woman aged 50 to 65 with alopecia areata. Some clones in this sample may be carry-over from other donors' samples. The CDR3 spells CASSEEWAGEQFF. In DNA form, the CDR3 reads TGTGCCAGCAGTGAAGAATGGGCGGGTGAGCAGTTCTTC. Filled out from reference TRBV2 and TRBJ2-1, the complete variable domain reads EPEVTQTPSHQVTQMGQEVILRCVPISNHLYFYWYRQILGQKVEFLVSFYNNEISEKSEIFDDQFSVERPDGSNFTLKIRSTKLEDSAMYFCASSEEWAGEQFFGPGTRLTVL.